These 9 T cell receptor beta chains came from one sample sequenced in a study of T cell responses to AZD1222 COVID-19 vaccine. TCRdb keeps only in-frame clones here, not all; method: immunoSEQ multiplex PCR. This table holds roughly 150,000 clones, around 90% found once. Sequencing was performed on peripheral blood, taken on day 0 of AZD1222 vaccination. The receptor set was obtained from an adult in good health.

This clone showed up just once. The rearrangement joins TRBV6-5 to TRBJ2-2; D is perhaps TRBD2 (5 bases). V was pared by 2 bases and J by 6 bases, with 13 bases between. Germline V lookup: CDR1 MNHEY, CDR2 SVGAGI. This CDR3 spans 15 amino acids. Here the CDR3 DNA reads TGTGCCAGCAGTTACGCGGCTAGAGGGTCCGGGGAGCTGTTTTTT. Translated, it gives CASSYAARGSGELFF.

This clone showed up just a few times. CDR3 coding DNA: TGTGCCCGACGGGACAGCTATGGCTACACCTTC. Encoded protein: CARRDSYGYTF. This sequence joins TRBV30 and TRBJ1-2, with TRBD1 matching over 7 bases. The J segment lost 4 bases and the V segment lost 8 bases, leaving 4 bases of the junction unmatched. CDR1 is GTSNPN and CDR2 is SVGIG in the germline V gene (reference sequence). The CDR3 loop spans 11 amino acids. Using reference TRBV30 and TRBJ1-2 for the parts outside the CDR3, the full variable domain is SQTIHQWPATLVQPVGSPLSLECTVEGTSNPNLYWYRQAAGRGLQLLFYSVGIGQISSEVPQNLSASRPQDRQFILSSKKLLLSDSGFYLCARRDSYGYTFGSGTRLTVV.

The chain uses TRBV18 and TRBJ2-7; 10 bases fit TRBD1. Trimming cost V 5 bases and J 3 bases; bases outside gene matches: 7. CDR1 KGHSH and CDR2 LQKENI come from the germline V gene. The CDR3 is made up of 15 amino acids. The CDR3, as DNA: TGTGCCAGCTCAAAACCGGGACAGGGGATCTACGAGCAGTACTTC. Translation: CASSKPGQGIYEQYF.

This chain uses TRBV6-5 with TRBJ2-7; TRBD2 aligns across 8 bases. This CDR3 spans 14 amino acids. The germline V gene has CDR1 MNHEY and CDR2 SVGAGI. The ends lost 6 bases at V and 6 bases at J; junction bases unmatched: 10. This chain's CDR3 is CASRGAGALSEQYF. CDR3 bases: TGTGCCAGCAGGGGAGCGGGAGCGTTGAGCGAGCAGTACTTC.

The chain employs TRBV4-2 and TRBJ2-1; D gene ambiguous. Germline lookup yields CDR1 LGHNA and CDR2 YNFKEQ. The CDR3 length is 18 residues. V was pared by 3 bases and J by 5 bases, with 23 bases between. CDR3 sequence: CASSQDHPGPLGDNEQFF. The CDR3 DNA follows: TGTGCCAGCAGCCAGGACCATCCGGGTCCTTTGGGTGACAATGAGCAGTTCTTC.

The genes are TRBV30 and TRBJ2-2; D is ambiguous. The V gene lost 1 base and the J gene lost 1 base, with 7 bases spanning the gap. There are 14 residues in the CDR3. CDR1 and CDR2 from the germline V gene are GTSNPN and SVGIG (reference sequence). The CDR3 sequence: CAWSAAENTGELFF. Written as DNA, the CDR3 is TGTGCCTGGAGTGCGGCGGAGAACACCGGGGAGCTGTTTTTT.

The chain uses TRBV6-5 and TRBJ2-1; D is undetermined. There are 15 residues in the CDR3. The germline V gene has CDR1 MNHEY and CDR2 SVGAGI. Trimming took 2 bases from V and 6 from J, leaving 14 bases between them. The CDR3 here is CASSYDSSWGNEQFF. The DNA for the CDR3 is TGTGCCAGCAGTTACGATTCGTCATGGGGCAATGAGCAGTTCTTC.

V and J are TRBV5-1 and TRBJ2-7; D remains ambiguous. Germline V gene sequence: CDR1 SGHRS, CDR2 YFSETQ. V was trimmed by 0 bases and J by 5 bases, leaving 15 bases between them. CDR3 length: 15 amino acids. CDR3 bases: TGCGCCAGCAGCTTGGCGTCGGTGGGGTCGGACGAGCAGTACTTC. It is translated as CASSLASVGSDEQYF.

This chain connects TRBV14 to TRBJ1-5; 7 nucleotides agree with TRBD1. J was trimmed by 0 bases and V by 5 bases; bases with no gene match: 16. CDR3 length: 19 residues. Per germline, CDR1 SGHDN and CDR2 FVKESK. CDR3: CASSSVTPGQIISNQPQHF. The DNA for the CDR3 is TGTGCCAGCAGCTCGGTTACGCCGGGACAGATTATTAGCAATCAGCCCCAGCATTTT.